This record concerns one T cell receptor beta chain sequence. Only a few counts were recorded for this clone. Its antigen remains undetermined. It has no much larger one-base neighbor in the sample; base qualities were not kept. V is clipped by 0 bases and J by 10 bases, and the sequence between their germline boundaries is 25 bases long. Looking up the germline V gene yields CDR1 SGHAT and CDR2 FQNNGV. CDR3 length: 19 amino acids, cysteine to phenylalanine. The only DNA kept is the CDR3, 57 bases in frame from the first base. Whole blood was collected in K2EDTA tubes by collaborating institutions according to the institutions' own protocols. For TCRbeta analysis, collaborators shipped samples in one of three forms: frozen whole blood, isolated PBMCs, or DNA extracted from either of those sample types. This sample is part of a study of blood T cell repertoires in COVID-19 (dated by TCRdb to about 2020). Study-level background: Samples covering the acute and convalescent phases of COVID-19 were provided by collaborators in the United States, Italy and Spain. The material from the prospective study consisted of cDNA or gDNA derived from T cells, B-cell-depleted T cells, or PBMCs. Deeply sampled blood TCRbeta repertoires from subjects exposed to, actively infected with, or recovered from COVID-19 were included in the dataset. A freely available public database, intended as a resource for researchers studying the immune response to SARS-CoV-2, is where the repertoires were released. The samples were drawn from two sources: the first 160 participants of the ongoing ImmuneRACE study, and over 950 subjects contributed by 6 global collaborators. Nearly every sample came with metadata listing a de-identified subject ID, COVID-19 status, age in years and sex. Where HLA class I and class II types were available, the types were taken from metadata supplied by the sample provider, not from assay-based typing. General conclusions and limits of the study: Clinical and demographic metadata were provided uncurated, with the amount varying by source and participant.

TCRbeta CDR3 regions were amplified from genomic DNA using the immunoSEQ Assay, a bias-controlled multiplex PCR. The authors' pipeline ran thus. The number of nucleated cells in each sample was estimated by amplification of reference gene primers within the assay. To quantify the absolute abundance of each unique TCRbeta CDR3 rearrangement, sequence reads were collapsed and filtered. For each sample, productive Simpson clonality was calculated as the square root of Simpson's diversity index over productive rearrangements. What TCRdb holds here is the immuneACCESS table cut down to in-frame rearrangements. Part of the clones is not present; checked against another copy, under half of the missing clones reflect an unresolved V gene, and the others are unexplained. D and trimming come from the DNA, and the V and J calls and clone size come from that table. The sample contains approximately 210,000 clones, approximately 78% of them found a single time. The ten largest clones add up to approximately 12% of the sample.

This clonotype originated in a woman between 40 and 50 years old with acute or convalescent COVID-19. Input material: peripheral blood. The rearrangement joined TRBV11-2 to TRBJ1-6; no D gene can be assigned with confidence. The CDR3 loop reads CASSLDSVGRSLGESPLHF. The base sequence is TGTGCCAGCAGCTTAGATAGTGTCGGACGTTCATTGGGAGAATCACCCCTCCACTTT. Beyond the CDR3, the reference TRBV11-2 and TRBJ1-6 genes provide the residues; the full variable domain reads: EAGVAQSPRYKIIEKRQSVAFWCNPISGHATLYWYQQILGQGPKLLIQFQNNGVVDDSQLPKDRFSAERLKGVDSTLKIQPAKLEDSAVYLCASSLDSVGRSLGESPLHFGNGTRLTVT.